Below, 5 T cell receptor beta chains from the same sample are listed, as sequenced in a study of blood T cell repertoires in COVID-19. Assay used: immunoSEQ multiplex PCR; TCRdb lists only in-frame clones, some missing. The sample has under 300,000 clones; roughly 88% are singletons. The sequencing input was PBMCs or T cells enriched from blood (not recorded which). The receptors here all came from a middle-aged woman with acute COVID-19.

The V call is TRBV10-2, the J call TRBJ2-1, with D unclear. The CDR3 has 12 residues. V gave up 9 bases and J gave up 5 bases, with 11 bases separating them. CDR1 and CDR2 from the germline V gene are WSHSY and SAAADI. The DNA of the CDR3 is TGCGCCAGTGCGGTCAGTCACAATGAGCAGTTCTTC. Protein: CASAVSHNEQFF.

The V call is TRBV5-4, the J call TRBJ1-5, with D perhaps TRBD1 (6 bases). The CDR3 length is 14 residues. Germline V CDR1 and CDR2: SGHNT, YYREEE (reference sequence). Trimming took 3 bases from V and 4 from J, leaving 11 bases between them. As DNA, the CDR3 is TGTGCCAGCAGCTCTTCAGGGGTTAATCAGCCCCAGCATTTT. It codes for CASSSSGVNQPQHF.

This clone was found a few times. V usage is TRBV9 and J usage is TRBJ1-1; D gene ambiguous. Trimming removed 1 base at V and 1 base at J, with 8 bases between. CDR1 is SGDLS and CDR2 is YYNGEE in the germline V gene. The CDR3 extends over 14 amino acids. In DNA form, the CDR3 reads TGTGCCAGCAGCGTAAAGGCGGGGAACACTGAAGCTTTCTTT. Protein product: CASSVKAGNTEAFF.

The chain employs TRBV7-2 and TRBJ1-1; TRBD1 might be the D (5 bases). This CDR3 has 15 amino acids. Germline CDR1 reads SGHTA; CDR2 reads FQGNSA. Trimming removed 11 bases from V and 0 bases from J, with 19 bases in between. CDR3 loop: CAQHVTRGVNTEAFF. As DNA, the CDR3 is TGTGCCCAGCATGTAACTCGGGGGGTGAACACTGAAGCTTTCTTT.

The chain has TRBV25-1 and TRBJ1-5, with D perhaps TRBD1 (5 bases). V lost 8 bases to trimming and J lost 5 bases, with 7 bases between them. Germline CDR1 and CDR2: MGHDK and SYGVNS. The CDR3 contains 11 residues. CDR3 sequence (DNA): TGTGCCAGCGGGGCCTATCAGCCCCAGCATTTT. Protein product: CASGAYQPQHF.